This entry features one T cell receptor beta chain sequence. Its antigen is currently unknown. The sample originates from a study of T cells in Graves' hyperthyroidism and ophthalmopathy. Whole-study findings and limits: Ophthalmopathy and stable hyperthyroidism were told apart by a 13 V-J model.

TCR beta CDR3 regions were amplified from RNA transcripts. The TCR CDR3 was amplified in a first-round RT-PCR using the HTBI primer set. A single record per CDR3 protein comes from TCRdb applying MiXCR to the multiplex PCR reads. The sample lists 500,000 to 800,000 distinct CDR3 sequences, 40% to 55% occurring once. The sequence was obtained from an adult man with Graves' disease, either hyperthyroidism or ophthalmopathy (not recorded which). The sequencing sample was made of peripheral blood or thyroid tissue (not recorded which).

This CDR3 is CASDPETGNYEQYF. As DNA, the CDR3 is TGTGCCAGCGACCCGGAGACAGGGAACTACGAGCAGTACTTC. The chain combines TRBV2 with TRBJ2-7, with TRBD1 matching 7 bases. Germline loops: CDR1 SNHLY, CDR2 FYNNEI. This CDR3 contains 14 residues. Germline trimming cut 8 bases from V and 3 bases from J; bases unmatched to any gene: 10. The complete variable domain, with remaining parts taken from reference TRBV2 and TRBJ2-7, reads EPEVTQTPSHQVTQMGQEVILRCVPISNHLYFYWYRQILGQKVEFLVSFYNNEISEKSEIFDDQFSVERPDGSNFTLKIRSTKLEDSAMYFCASDPETGNYEQYFGPGTRLTVT.